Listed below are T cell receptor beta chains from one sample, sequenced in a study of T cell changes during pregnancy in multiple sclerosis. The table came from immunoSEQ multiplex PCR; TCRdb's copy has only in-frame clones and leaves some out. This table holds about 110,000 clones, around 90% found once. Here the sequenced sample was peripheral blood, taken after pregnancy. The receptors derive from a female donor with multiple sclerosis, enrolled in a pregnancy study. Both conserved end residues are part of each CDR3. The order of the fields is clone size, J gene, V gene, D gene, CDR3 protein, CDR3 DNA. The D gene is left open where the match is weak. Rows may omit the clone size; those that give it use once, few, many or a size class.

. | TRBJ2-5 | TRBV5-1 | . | CASSLELPGETQYF | TGCGCCAGCAGCTTGGAGCTCCCGGGGGAGACCCAGTACTTC
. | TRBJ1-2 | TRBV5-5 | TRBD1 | CASSGQGSNYGYTF | TGTGCCAGCAGCGGACAGGGATCAAACTATGGCTACACCTTC
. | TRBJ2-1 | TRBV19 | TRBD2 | CASSIDLAGATSYNEQFF | TGTGCCAGTAGTATAGATCTAGCGGGTGCCACATCCTACAATGAGCAGTTCTTC
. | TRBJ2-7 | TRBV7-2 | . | CASSLGVGSTSYEQYF | TGTGCCAGCAGCTTGGGGGTCGGGAGTACTTCCTACGAGCAGTACTTC
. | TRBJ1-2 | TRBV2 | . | CASSASRGGARGYTF | TGTGCCAGCAGCGCATCAAGGGGGGGCGCGAGAGGCTACACCTTC
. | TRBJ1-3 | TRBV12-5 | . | CASGLVAPRASWQRSGNTIYF | TGTGCTAGTGGTTTGGTAGCCCCTCGAGCGTCTTGGCAAAGGTCTGGAAACACCATATATTTT
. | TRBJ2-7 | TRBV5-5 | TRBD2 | CASSLSGGLPYEQYF | TGTGCCAGCAGCTTGTCGGGGGGACTCCCCTACGAGCAGTACTTC
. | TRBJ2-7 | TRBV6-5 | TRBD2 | CASRLAGDPYEQYF | TGTGCCAGCAGACTAGCGGGAGACCCCTACGAGCAGTACTTC
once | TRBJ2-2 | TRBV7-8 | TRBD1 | CASSSSAGGSVTGELFF | TGTGCCAGCAGCTCTAGCGCAGGGGGCTCGGTCACCGGGGAGCTGTTTTTT
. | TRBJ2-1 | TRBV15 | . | CATSRDRPGSGEQFF | TGTGCCACCAGCAGAGATAGACCTGGTAGCGGTGAGCAGTTCTTC
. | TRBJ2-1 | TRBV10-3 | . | CAITEGGVGNEQFF | TGTGCCATCACTGAAGGGGGGGTTGGGAATGAGCAGTTCTTC
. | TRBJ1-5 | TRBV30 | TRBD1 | CAWSSGQGIRQPQHF | TGTGCCTGGAGTTCCGGACAGGGGATCCGTCAGCCCCAGCATTTT
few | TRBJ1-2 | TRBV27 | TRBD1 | CASSLAGQGNGYTF | TGTGCCAGCAGTTTAGCGGGACAGGGAAATGGCTACACCTTC
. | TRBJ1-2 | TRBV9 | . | CASSVASDSAWGGYTF | TGTGCCAGCAGCGTAGCCTCGGACAGTGCCTGGGGGGGCTACACCTTC
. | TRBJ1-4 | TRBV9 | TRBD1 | CASSPKGQTATNEKLFF | TGTGCCAGCAGCCCCAAGGGACAGACTGCAACTAATGAAAAACTGTTTTTT
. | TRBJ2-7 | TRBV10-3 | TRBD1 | CAPRDRSPYEQYF | TGTGCCCCTCGGGACAGGTCACCCTACGAGCAGTACTTC
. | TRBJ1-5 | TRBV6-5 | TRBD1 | CASSSQGAGFLRPQHF | TGTGCCAGCAGTTCACAGGGGGCAGGATTTCTGCGGCCCCAGCATTTT
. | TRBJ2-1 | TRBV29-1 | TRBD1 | CSAELGQAAQFF | TGCAGCGCCGAGCTGGGACAGGCAGCCCAGTTCTTC
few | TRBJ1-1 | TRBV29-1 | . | CSVEGGGNTEAFF | TGCAGCGTTGAGGGGGGAGGGAACACTGAAGCTTTCTTT
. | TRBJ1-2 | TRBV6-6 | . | CASTYARRINGYTF | TGTGCCAGCACCTATGCTAGACGGATAAATGGCTACACCTTC
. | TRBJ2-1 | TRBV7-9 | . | CASSLDPSAHYGGEQFF | TGTGCCAGCAGCTTAGACCCTAGCGCCCATTATGGGGGTGAGCAGTTCTTC
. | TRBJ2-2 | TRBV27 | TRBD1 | CASRTPAGQGNVGELFF | TGTGCCAGCAGGACCCCGGCGGGACAGGGGAATGTCGGGGAGCTGTTTTTT
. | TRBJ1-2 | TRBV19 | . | CASSIGGYRNYGYTF | TGTGCCAGTAGTATCGGCGGATACCGTAACTATGGCTACACCTTC
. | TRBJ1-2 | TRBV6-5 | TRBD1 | CASSYSRGPRGGYTF | TGTGCCAGCAGTTACTCGAGGGGGCCCCGGGGGGGCTACACCTTC
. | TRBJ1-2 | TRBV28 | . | CASSPTGISGGYTF | TGTGCCAGCAGTCCCACAGGGATCTCCGGGGGCTACACCTTC
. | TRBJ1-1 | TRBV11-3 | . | CASSPGGLNTEAFF | TGTGCCAGCAGCCCGGGGGGTTTGAACACTGAAGCTTTCTTT
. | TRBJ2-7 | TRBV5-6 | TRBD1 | CASSSGDRRYYEQYF | TGTGCCAGCAGCTCCGGGGACAGACGATATTACGAGCAGTACTTC
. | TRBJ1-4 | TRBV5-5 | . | CASSSGAGSEKLFF | TGTGCCAGCAGCTCAGGGGCGGGTAGTGAAAAACTGTTTTTT
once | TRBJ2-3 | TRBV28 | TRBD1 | CASTPGGTGLDTDTQYF | TGTGCCAGCACCCCCGGGGGGACAGGGTTAGACACAGATACGCAGTATTTT
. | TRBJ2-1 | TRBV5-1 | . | CASSLGQDYNEQFF | TGCGCCAGCAGCTTGGGACAGGATTACAATGAGCAGTTCTTC
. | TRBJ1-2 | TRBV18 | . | CASSPPAGYGYTF | TGTGCCAGCTCACCACCGGCCGGGTATGGCTACACCTTC
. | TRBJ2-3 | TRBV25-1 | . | CASSLTDTQYF | TGTGCCAGCAGTCTCACAGATACGCAGTATTTT
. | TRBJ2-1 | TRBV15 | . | CATSRARNEQFF | TGTGCCACCAGCAGAGCCCGGAATGAGCAGTTCTTC
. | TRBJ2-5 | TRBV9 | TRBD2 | CASSPGLAGGAETQYF | TGTGCCAGCAGCCCCGGACTAGCGGGGGGTGCCGAGACCCAGTACTTC
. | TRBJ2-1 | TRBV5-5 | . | CASSLASHNEQFF | TGTGCCAGCAGCTTGGCCTCTCACAATGAGCAGTTCTTC
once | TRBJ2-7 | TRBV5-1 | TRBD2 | CASSPDTGGPYEQYF | TGCGCCAGCAGCCCGGACACGGGAGGCCCCTACGAGCAGTACTTC
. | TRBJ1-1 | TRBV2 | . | CASSIERRNTEAFF | TGTGCCAGCAGCATAGAACGGAGGAACACTGAAGCTTTCTTT
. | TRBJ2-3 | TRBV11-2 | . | CASSLIAHYTDTQYF | TGTGCCAGCAGCCTTATAGCGCATTACACAGATACGCAGTATTTT
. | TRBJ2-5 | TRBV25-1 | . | CASSLRETQYF | TGTGCCAGCAGTCTCCGGGAGACCCAGTACTTC